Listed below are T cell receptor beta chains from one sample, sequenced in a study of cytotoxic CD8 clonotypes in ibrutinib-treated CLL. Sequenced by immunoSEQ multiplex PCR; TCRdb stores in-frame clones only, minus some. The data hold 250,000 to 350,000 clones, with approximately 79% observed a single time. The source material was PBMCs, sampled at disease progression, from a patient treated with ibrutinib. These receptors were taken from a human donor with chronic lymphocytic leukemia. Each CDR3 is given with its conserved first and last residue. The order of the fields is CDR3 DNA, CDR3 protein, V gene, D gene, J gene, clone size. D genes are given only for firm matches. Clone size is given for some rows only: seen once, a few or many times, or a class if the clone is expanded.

TGTGCCAGCAGCTTGGGCAGGGGGCGCAAGGACACTGAAGCTTTCTTT,CASSLGRGRKDTEAFF,TRBV5-4,TRBD1,TRBJ1-1,-
TGTGCCAGCAGCCAAGATCGCCGGACGCCCGGTCGAGGCTACACCTTC,CASSQDRRTPGRGYTF,TRBV14,-,TRBJ1-2,-
TGTGCCAGCAAAGACACCGGGGAGCTGTTTTTT,CASKDTGELFF,TRBV25-1,-,TRBJ2-2,-
TGTGCCACCAGCAGAGATCGCCCATCCTACGAGCAGTACTTC,CATSRDRPSYEQYF,TRBV15,-,TRBJ2-7,-
TGCGCCAGCCGCAGCTCGGGGCCCTACGAGCAGTACTTC,CASRSSGPYEQYF,TRBV10-2,-,TRBJ2-7,-
TGTGCCAGCAGCTATGGAACTAGCGGGGACGACGAGCAGTACTTC,CASSYGTSGDDEQYF,TRBV5-4,TRBD2,TRBJ2-7,-
TGTGCCAGCTCACCGGGACAGGGGGCGCTGAATTCACCCCTCCACTTT,CASSPGQGALNSPLHF,TRBV18,TRBD1,TRBJ1-6,-
TGTGCCAGCAGTGACCAAGGGACACCCACCGGGAGATGGTACTATGGCTACACCTTC,CASSDQGTPTGRWYYGYTF,TRBV6-1,-,TRBJ1-2,-
TGTGCCAGCAGCTGGACCACAGGGAGGACAGATACGCAGTATTTT,CASSWTTGRTDTQYF,TRBV7-2,-,TRBJ2-3,-
TGTGCCAGCAGCTTCAACAGTCCTCCTAACTATGGCTACACCTTC,CASSFNSPPNYGYTF,TRBV5-4,-,TRBJ1-2,-
TGTGCCAGCAGTTTCGTCGGAGGCGAGCAGTACTTC,CASSFVGGEQYF,TRBV27,-,TRBJ2-7,-
TGCGCCAGCAGCCAAGGACGCAGGGGAAATCAGCCCCAGCATTTT,CASSQGRRGNQPQHF,TRBV4-3,-,TRBJ1-5,-
TGTGCCAGCAGCTTAGGGACGGGGGGCCTACAAGAGACCCAGTACTTC,CASSLGTGGLQETQYF,TRBV7-9,-,TRBJ2-5,-
TGTGCCAGCAGCAGTAGCAGGGGCACAGATACGCAGTATTTT,CASSSSRGTDTQYF,TRBV7-2,-,TRBJ2-3,-
TGTGCCAGCAGCCGAATGGGACTAGCGGGCTACGAGCAGTACTTC,CASSRMGLAGYEQYF,TRBV5-6,TRBD2,TRBJ2-7,-
TGTGCCAGCAAGGTTGCAGGGACCTACGAGCAGTACTTC,CASKVAGTYEQYF,TRBV27,-,TRBJ2-7,-
TGTGCCAGCAGCTTAAGAAGGGGGGCAGGGAGTCAGCCCCAGCATTTT,CASSLRRGAGSQPQHF,TRBV7-8,-,TRBJ1-5,-
TGTGCCAGCAGTTTATTTCGCACCGGGGAGCTGTTTTTT,CASSLFRTGELFF,TRBV28,-,TRBJ2-2,few
TGTGCCAGCATGAATGGAGCTGGGGCCAACGTCCTGACTTTC,CASMNGAGANVLTF,TRBV7-9,-,TRBJ2-6,-
TGTGCCACCAGCTCTAGGACAGGGCCGAATTCACCCCTCCACTTT,CATSSRTGPNSPLHF,TRBV15,TRBD1,TRBJ1-6,-
TGTGCCACCAGCAGAGATCTAACAGGGTGGGGCACTGAAGCTTTCTTT,CATSRDLTGWGTEAFF,TRBV15,-,TRBJ1-1,-
TGTGCCAGCAGCTTGGGTACTGGAAACACCATATATTTT,CASSLGTGNTIYF,TRBV5-4,-,TRBJ1-3,-
TGTGCCAGTAGTATAGCGGGACAGGGGTGGAACACTGAAGCTTTCTTT,CASSIAGQGWNTEAFF,TRBV19,TRBD1,TRBJ1-1,-
TGCGCCAGCAGTGACCCCGGGACGGCCGAGACGCAGTATTTT,CASSDPGTAETQYF,TRBV10-1,-,TRBJ2-3,-
TGTGCCAGCAGCTCGGGACAGGGGGCGTGGACTGAAGCTTTCTTT,CASSSGQGAWTEAFF,TRBV7-9,TRBD1,TRBJ1-1,-